These T cell receptor beta chains were read from a single sample in a study of identical twins. Each CDR3 protein gets one entry after TCRdb re-called the 5' RACE reads with MiXCR. This table holds more than 400,000 distinct CDR3 sequences, 13% to 15% found once. The same specimen was also included in a second study, on yellow fever vaccine responses in identical twins.

The material sequenced was CD4+ T cells sorted from blood. The source is a woman aged 18-29 years in good health. Both conserved end residues are part of each CDR3. The D gene is left open where the match is weak. Clone size appears in some rows only: once, few, many, or a class for an expanded clone.

D gene	V gene	J gene	clone size	CDR3 DNA	CDR3 protein
-	TRBV6-1	TRBJ1-2	-	TGTGCCAGCAGTAAAGAAGGGGGACTCGACTATGGCTACACCTTC	CASSKEGGLDYGYTF
-	TRBV7-9	TRBJ2-1	few	TGTGCCAGCAGCTTAGGGGGGCGGGGAACGGTATTCGATGAGCAGTTCTTC	CASSLGGRGTVFDEQFF
-	TRBV7-9	TRBJ1-1	-	TGTGCCAGCGTCCTAGAGGGGGACGGGATGCAGAACACTGAAGCTTTCTTT	CASVLEGDGMQNTEAFF
TRBD2	TRBV25-1	TRBJ2-6	few	TGTGCCAGCCGAGACCAAGGGGGCACCATTTGGACTAGCGGGAGCTCTGGGGCCAACGTCCTGACTTTC	CASRDQGGTIWTSGSSGANVLTF
TRBD1	TRBV12-3/TRBV12-4	TRBJ2-2	few	TGTGCCAGCAGTCCCCGGACAGGCGGCACCGGGGAGCTGTTTTTT	CASSPRTGGTGELFF
TRBD2	TRBV6-5	TRBJ2-3	few	TGTGCCAGCAGTTACACAGCGGGGGGGTACACAGATACGCAGTATTTT	CASSYTAGGYTDTQYF
-	TRBV4-1	TRBJ2-1	-	TGCGCCAGCAGCCAATTGGGGACCGCTGTTAACTACAATGAGCAGTTCTTC	CASSQLGTAVNYNEQFF
-	TRBV5-1	TRBJ2-1	-	TGCGCCAGCACCCCCGGGATGTCTTTTGGGTCCTACAATGAGCAGTTCTTC	CASTPGMSFGSYNEQFF
TRBD2	TRBV29-1	TRBJ2-5	-	TGCAGCGTTGAAGATCCGGCAGGGTGGACTAGGAACTTC	CSVEDPAGWTRNF
TRBD1	TRBV6-1	TRBJ1-4	-	TGTGCCAGCAGTCCGGACAGGGCGGGAGAAAAACTGTTTTTT	CASSPDRAGEKLFF
TRBD2	TRBV5-1	TRBJ2-7	few	TGCGCCAGCAGCTTAGGGAGGGGCCCAGTGGGGGAGCAGTACTTC	CASSLGRGPVGEQYF
-	TRBV24-1	TRBJ2-3	many	TGTGCCACCAGTGCCGACTACGCATTAGATACGCAGTATTTT	CATSADYALDTQYF
-	TRBV20-1	TRBJ1-1	once	TGCAGCACAGGGCCGAACACTGAAGCTTTCTTT	CSTGPNTEAFF
TRBD1	TRBV10-3	TRBJ2-1	few	TGTGCCATCACCTCCTCCGGGACAGATAAGCAGTTCTTC	CAITSSGTDKQFF
-	TRBV7-3	TRBJ2-1	-	TGTGCCAGCAGCTTAATCGGCGAGAAGTTAGAGCAGTTCTTC	CASSLIGEKLEQFF
-	TRBV3-1	TRBJ2-1	-	TGTGCCAGCAGCCAAGTTCCAACGGGGATCTCCTACAATGAGCAGTTCTTC	CASSQVPTGISYNEQFF
-	TRBV5-1	TRBJ1-6	-	TGCGCCAGCAGCGGACCGGGGGATTTTGGTTCACCCCTCCACTTT	CASSGPGDFGSPLHF
-	TRBV18	TRBJ2-7	-	TGTGCCAGCTCACCACCGAATACAGGGACCAGCTCCTACGAGCAGTACTTC	CASSPPNTGTSSYEQYF
-	TRBV5-1	TRBJ2-1	-	TGCGCCAGCAGCCCCGGTCGGGCCTTCGATGAGCAGTTCTTC	CASSPGRAFDEQFF
-	TRBV7-2	TRBJ2-5	-	TGTGCCAGCAGCTTGGTAGCGTTAGGGGGAGAGACCCAGTACTTC	CASSLVALGGETQYF
-	TRBV11-3	TRBJ2-2	-	TGTGCCAGCACGGAAGAGCGGGCACGGGTCGGGGAGCTGTTTTTT	CASTEERARVGELFF
TRBD1	TRBV18	TRBJ2-1	-	TGTGCCAGCTCACAGAGAAATTCGGGACAGGGGGGCTACAATGAGCAGTTCTTC	CASSQRNSGQGGYNEQFF
TRBD2	TRBV4-2	TRBJ2-3	few	TGTGCCAGCAGCGCTAGCGGGGGGCCGAACACAGATACGCAGTATTTT	CASSASGGPNTDTQYF
-	TRBV2	TRBJ2-2	few	TGTGCCACCAAACTCCGGGACCCCCAGAACACCGGGGAGCTGTTTTTT	CATKLRDPQNTGELFF
TRBD2	TRBV5-1	TRBJ2-1	few	TGCGCCAGCAGCTTGGGTAGCGGGAGACCAGGAAATGAGCAGTTCTTC	CASSLGSGRPGNEQFF
-	TRBV11-2	TRBJ1-4	-	TGTGCCAGCAGCTTTATTCAGGGCATCAGGGCAGAAAAACTGTTTTTT	CASSFIQGIRAEKLFF
-	TRBV12-3/TRBV12-4	TRBJ2-1	few	TGTGCCAGCAGTTCCCGACAGGCCCAGGGCTACAATGAGCAGTTCTTC	CASSSRQAQGYNEQFF
-	TRBV7-2	TRBJ2-7	-	TGTGCCAGCAGGGGACCCAACTCCTACGAGCAGTACTTC	CASRGPNSYEQYF